One and the same sample provided the 25 T cell receptor beta chains below, sequenced in a study of beta chain features in type 1 diabetes. Sequenced material consisted of expressed TCRB transcripts (all of the isolated RNA was reverse transcribed). TCRdb's table, derived via immunoSEQ multiplex PCR, lists solely in-frame clones and lacks some. The table lists about 160,000 clones, approximately 8% of them singletons. What these receptors recognize is not known. Study results and caveats: A moderate, significant TCRB CDR3 shortening appeared in type 1 diabetes across four CD4+ subsets.

Sequenced input: central memory CD4+ T cells from blood. The receptors originated from a woman in her forties with type 1 diabetes.

This clone has a handful of counts. The chain uses TRBV7-2 and TRBJ2-1; the match to TRBD2 covers 15 bases. The CDR3 sequence is 15 residues long. The J segment lost 11 bases and the V segment lost 5 bases, leaving 7 bases of the junction unmatched. Germline V gene data show CDR1 as SGHTA and CDR2 as FQGNSA. DNA of the CDR3: TGTGCCAGCAGCCCAGCCGGGACTAGCGGGAGGAAGCAGTTCTTC. Its protein product is CASSPAGTSGRKQFF.

V gene TRBV9 combines with J gene TRBJ1-2; the D gene is possibly TRBD1 (5 bases). Looked up from germline, CDR1 is SGDLS and CDR2 is YYNGEE. The CDR3 loop spans 15 amino acids. V was shortened by 3 bases and J by 4 bases, with 16 bases between the two germline ends. CDR3: CASSADNPVTYGYTF. The CDR3 coding sequence is TGTGCCAGCAGCGCGGACAACCCTGTTACCTATGGCTACACCTTC.

The V and J genes are TRBV5-4 and TRBJ2-1, with 10 bases aligning to TRBD2. Germline values: CDR1 SGHNT, CDR2 YYREEE (reference sequence). The CDR3 is made up of 19 amino acids. Germline trimming cut 2 bases from V and 2 bases from J; bases unmatched to any gene: 13. The CDR3 coding sequence is TGTGCCAGCAGCTTCGGGGGTAGCGGGAGGCCCCCCCCCTACAATGAGCAGTTCTTC. Protein: CASSFGGSGRPPPYNEQFF.

Notes on this clone: An end of the junction differs from the germline gene, which may be a read error. This rearrangement joins TRBV5-5 to TRBJ2-4, with a possible D match to TRBD1 (6 bases). This CDR3 spans 12 amino acids. Germline CDR1 SGHKS, CDR2 YYEKEE (reference sequence). The CDR3, as DNA: TGTGCCAGCAGCTCCACTGACAGGCCTCCCACCTTC. As protein: CASSSTDRPPTF.

The J gene is TRBJ1-5, the V gene TRBV7-9; weak D call: TRBD1 (6 bases). CDR1 and CDR2 (germline): SEHNR, FQNEAQ (reference sequence). This CDR3 spans 14 amino acids. With 5 bases removed from V and 11 bases from J, the gap between germline ends came to 19 bases. As DNA, the CDR3 is TGTGCCAGCAGCAACCCGTCGGGGGGCTCGGCCCAGCATTTT. It encodes CASSNPSGGSAQHF.

This clone was counted only a few times. The chain has TRBV5-6 and TRBJ2-1, with 7 bases matching TRBD1. V trimming: 4 bases; J trimming: 7 bases; junction bases outside the gene matches: 11. The CDR3 has 15 amino acids. Germline V gives CDR1 SGHDT, CDR2 YYEEEE. This CDR3 is CASSRLETGINEQFF. The CDR3 DNA is TGTGCCAGCAGCCGGTTAGAGACAGGGATAAATGAGCAGTTCTTC.

The rearrangement uses TRBV10-2 and TRBJ2-7, with 10 bases fitting TRBD1. V dropped 2 bases and J dropped 6; count of bases not matched to a gene: 7. Per germline, CDR1 WSHSY and CDR2 SAAADI. This CDR3 contains 15 residues. CDR3: CASSEGGTGAREQYF. Here the CDR3 DNA reads TGCGCCAGCAGTGAGGGAGGGACAGGGGCCCGCGAGCAGTACTTC.

This clone was counted a few times. The gene calls are TRBV28 and TRBJ1-2, with 8 bases aligning to TRBD1. V trimming: 5 bases; J trimming: 4 bases; junction bases outside the gene matches: 0. The CDR3 is made up of 12 amino acids. CDR1 is MDHEN and CDR2 is SYDVKM in the germline V gene. In nucleotides, the CDR3 is TGTGCCAGCAGTACAGGGGGCTATGGCTACACCTTC. Amino acids: CASSTGGYGYTF.

This clone was counted at least ten times. The chain recombines TRBV6-6 with TRBJ1-1, with 8 bases identical to TRBD1. Looked up from germline, CDR1 is MNHNY and CDR2 is SVGAGI (reference sequence). This CDR3 contains 16 residues. V shed 4 bases and J 2 bases; nucleotides not matched to a gene: 9. For the CDR3, the DNA is TGTGCCAGCAGTTTCGGACAGGGAAGGCCAAACACTGAAGCTTTCTTT. This gives the protein CASSFGQGRPNTEAFF.

The V call is TRBV7-9, the J call TRBJ1-4; perhaps TRBD1 as D (6 bases). V was cut by 5 bases and J by 1 base, with 8 bases left in between. CDR3 size: 14 residues. Germline V gene lookup returns CDR1 SEHNR and CDR2 FQNEAQ (reference sequence). CDR3 coding DNA: TGTGCCAGCAGCGAGGGACAAACTAATGAAAAACTGTTTTTT. Translated: CASSEGQTNEKLFF.

Notes on this clone: Other DNA sequences in the same sample also yield this CDR3. The gene calls are TRBV5-1 and TRBJ2-7, with D tentatively TRBD1 (5 bases). Germline lookup yields CDR1 SGHRS and CDR2 YFSETQ. There are 12 residues in the CDR3. V lost 3 bases to trimming and J lost 5 bases, with 9 bases between them. CDR3 residues: CASSSQGNEQYF. CDR3 nucleotides: TGCGCCAGCAGCTCTCAGGGTAACGAGCAGTACTTC.

This chain uses TRBV7-2 with TRBJ2-7; 9 bases align to TRBD1. Trimming cost V 5 bases and J 3 bases; bases outside gene matches: 5. The CDR3 is 14 residues long. Germline CDR1 SGHTA, CDR2 FQGNSA. The DNA for the CDR3 is TGTGCCAGCAGCCCCGACAGGGGGAGCTACGAGCAGTACTTC. The encoded protein is CASSPDRGSYEQYF.

The chain is built from TRBV9 and TRBJ2-7; no reliable D call. CDR3 length: 15 amino acids. The germline V gene encodes CDR1 SGDLS and CDR2 YYNGEE. Trimming removed 4 bases at V and 5 bases at J, with 19 bases between. The CDR3, as DNA: TGTGCCAGCAGCCCTCGACTCCTACGAGGCGACGAGCAGTACTTC. Amino acids: CASSPRLLRGDEQYF.

The rearrangement links TRBV6-5 to TRBJ1-2; 8 nucleotides align to TRBD1. With 5 bases clipped from V and 2 bases from J, the junction kept 4 bases outside the gene matches. The CDR3 is made up of 14 amino acids. The V gene's germline CDR1 is MNHEY and CDR2 SVGAGI. CDR3 residues: CASSPQGVNYGYTF. The CDR3 region has the DNA TGTGCCAGCAGTCCACAGGGGGTCAACTATGGCTACACCTTC.

The chain couples TRBV28 to TRBJ2-3, with TRBD1 identical over 7 bases. Germline values: CDR1 MDHEN, CDR2 SYDVKM. CDR3 length: 16 residues. The V gene end was trimmed by 4 bases and the J gene end by 2 bases; junction bases not matched to a gene: 9. This chain's CDR3 is CASSSGTAEPTDTQYF. As DNA, the CDR3 is TGTGCCAGCAGTTCCGGGACAGCCGAACCCACAGATACGCAGTATTTT.

This clone has only a few counts. The V call is TRBV18, the J call TRBJ2-1, with 8 bases aligning to TRBD1. Germline trimming cut 6 bases from V and 4 bases from J; bases unmatched to any gene: 14. This CDR3 has 17 amino acids. Germline V lookup: CDR1 KGHSH, CDR2 LQKENI. CDR3: CASSARRGQGQYNEQFF. The CDR3 DNA follows: TGTGCCAGCTCTGCCCGGAGAGGACAGGGTCAGTACAATGAGCAGTTCTTC.

Note on this clone: Other DNA sequences in the sample encode the same CDR3. This chain links TRBV9 with TRBJ2-1; the match to TRBD1 covers 10 bases. The germline gives CDR1 SGDLS, CDR2 YYNGEE. This CDR3 has 15 residues. V dropped 4 bases and J dropped 1; count of bases not matched to a gene: 2. CDR3 in amino acids: CASSSGQGSYNEQFF. Here the CDR3 DNA reads TGTGCCAGCAGCTCGGGACAGGGGTCCTACAATGAGCAGTTCTTC.

CDR3 amino acids: CASSEAGSHQPQHF. As DNA, the CDR3 is TGTGCCAGCAGTGAAGCCGGGTCCCATCAGCCCCAGCATTTT. The chain links TRBV28 to TRBJ1-5; D remains ambiguous. Trimming left V 5 bases short and J 5 bases short, with 13 bases between. This CDR3 is built from 14 residues. Germline V gives CDR1 MDHEN, CDR2 SYDVKM.

The chain carries TRBV5-4 and TRBJ2-7, with 7 nucleotides matching TRBD2. The CDR3 runs 16 residues. V dropped 4 bases and J dropped 6; count of bases not matched to a gene: 16. The V gene's germline CDR1 is SGHNT and CDR2 YYREEE (reference sequence). The CDR3 sequence: CASSHPSAGRSGEQYF. CDR3 nucleotides: TGTGCCAGCAGCCATCCATCAGCGGGGAGGTCCGGCGAGCAGTACTTC.

In this sample, this clone turned up a few times. V usage is TRBV7-2 and J usage is TRBJ2-7; TRBD2 matches at 7 bases. The V gene end was trimmed by 2 bases and the J gene end by 5 bases; junction bases not matched to a gene: 6. There are 14 residues in the CDR3. Germline values: CDR1 SGHTA, CDR2 FQGNSA. The CDR3 here is CASSLQGGPHEQYF. Written as DNA, the CDR3 is TGTGCCAGCAGCTTACAGGGAGGGCCCCACGAGCAGTACTTC.

This clone came up a few times. The rearrangement uses TRBV30 and TRBJ2-7; 13 positions agree with TRBD2. CDR1 is GTSNPN and CDR2 is SVGIG in the germline V gene (reference sequence). Trimming took 2 bases from V and 4 from J; bases not matched to a gene: 8. This CDR3 has 16 amino acids. CDR3 sequence (DNA): TGTGCCTGGAGTCCTATTGGACTAGCGGGGGAATACGAGCAGTACTTC. This gives the protein CAWSPIGLAGEYEQYF.

This clone appeared a few times. This chain joins TRBV7-9 and TRBJ2-1; 8 bases line up with TRBD2. The germline V gene has CDR1 SEHNR and CDR2 FQNEAQ (reference sequence). The V gene end was trimmed by 6 bases and the J gene end by 6 bases; junction bases not matched to a gene: 13. The CDR3 totals 16 residues. Written as DNA, the CDR3 is TGTGCCAGCAGGCTTTGGCCCGAGCGGGAGACCAATGAGCAGTTCTTC. This gives the protein CASRLWPERETNEQFF. Filled out from reference TRBV7-9 and TRBJ2-1, the complete variable domain reads DTGVSQNPRHKITKRGQNVTFRCDPISEHNRLYWYRQTLGQGPEFLTYFQNEAQLEKSRLLSDRFSAERPKGSFSTLEIQRTEQGDSAMYLCASRLWPERETNEQFFGPGTRLTVL.

This clone was counted a few times. This chain uses TRBV2 with TRBJ1-5; D possibly corresponds to TRBD1 (5 bases). Trimming shortened V by 5 bases and J by 1 base, and 12 bases separated the two germline ends. CDR3 length equals 15 residues. Germline V CDR1 and CDR2: SNHLY, FYNNEI. The CDR3 sequence is CASSTDHRSNQPQHF. CDR3 DNA sequence: TGTGCCAGCAGTACCGATCACAGGAGCAATCAGCCCCAGCATTTT.

This clone was recorded a few times. The genes are TRBV27 and TRBJ2-5; 7 nucleotides align to TRBD1. The CDR3 has 14 amino acids. Germline lookup yields CDR1 MNHEY and CDR2 SMNVEV (reference sequence). V gave up 6 bases and J gave up 5 bases; unmatched junction bases: 9. This CDR3 is CASSSDRARETQYF. CDR3 DNA sequence: TGTGCCAGCAGCTCCGACAGGGCGAGGGAGACCCAGTACTTC.

This clone has just a few counts. V usage is TRBV28 and J usage is TRBJ2-3; D remains unclear. The CDR3 has 11 amino acids. The V and J ends lost 6 bases and 8 bases respectively, with 9 bases between them. Germline CDR1 and CDR2: MDHEN and SYDVKM. CDR3 DNA sequence: TGTGCCAGCAGATCCGGTCCTACGCAGTATTTT. Encoded protein: CASRSGPTQYF. The complete variable domain, with remaining parts taken from reference TRBV28 and TRBJ2-3, reads DVKVTQSSRYLVKRTGEKVFLECVQDMDHENMFWYRQDPGLGLRLIYFSYDVKMKEKGDIPEGYSVSREKKERFSLILESASTNQTSMYLCASRSGPTQYFGPGTRLTVL.